This record looks at one TCR beta chain sequence and its context. Its binding antigen is unknown. The record has no base qualities; no much larger clone is one base away. V was cut back by 5 bases and J by 4 bases, leaving a gap of 5 bases between them. In the germline V gene, CDR1 corresponds to SGHAT and CDR2 to FQNNGV. From cysteine to phenylalanine, the CDR3 is 11 amino acids long. Just the 33-base CDR3 DNA is kept, in frame starting at base 1. The cohort comprised some 680 healthy bone marrow donors. All cohort members were sampled while nominally healthy, although unrecorded immune exposures were likely present. The donor was CMV seronegative and was included in the group of approximately 350 seronegative cohort members. A peripheral blood sample was provided by each donor, and peripheral blood mononuclear cells were used for TCR beta sequencing. Genomic DNA extraction from the blood cell samples was performed with the Qiagen DNeasy Blood Extraction Kit.

The data derive from a study of cytomegalovirus exposure and HLA in healthy donors (dated by TCRdb to 2016 to 2017). As for the study more broadly: An earlier analysis of several hundred of the donors reported about 300 Gb of sequence data and 100 million to 120 million unique TCR beta sequences obtained from approximately 180 million T cells. About 320 gigabases of sequencing data and tens of millions of unique TCR sequences were included in an early release covering about 700 HLA-typed donors. Of the 350 to 450 genotyped donors, around 81% fell in the genetic ancestry cluster associated with self-reported Caucasian donors. The study aimed to test whether cataloging public T cell receptors could reveal signatures of past pathogen exposure. The study profiled the T cell repertoires of fewer than 850 subjects by immunosequencing and related them to cytomegalovirus serostatus. Along with the roughly 610-subject first cohort, a separate validation cohort of over 90 different subjects was used. The study combined high-throughput TCR immunosequencing, statistical association of individual TCRs with disease status, and machine learning to predict cytomegalovirus infection status. In a later analysis, previously published TCR beta repertoires from 670 or so donors were re-analyzed and high-resolution HLA genotyping was added so that TCR occurrence patterns could be studied. The later analysis used no new phenotypic data to find candidate immune exposures, relying instead on TCR beta sequences and their occurrence across donors. An earlier analysis of approximately 640 of the donors applied high-throughput TCR beta sequencing to assess whether each TCR beta V gene segment acted as functional or pseudogenic. Donor age, sex, ethnicity and CMV serostatus were collected together with the repertoire data. A later genetic analysis took genome-wide SNP genotypes for about three fifths of the 666 donors and used that subset as a discovery cohort. Every repertoire in the discovery cohort had been generated on one and the same sequencing platform. Both class I and class II loci were covered by HLA typing, at four-digit resolution. Typing coverage varied by locus: roughly 629-640 donors for A, B, C, DRB1 and DQB1; roughly 520 for DQA1; more than 600 for DPA1; roughly 450 for DPB1. Several DR-DQ haplotypes were treated as single units for association and clustering because of strong linkage in the cohort. Among roughly 400 genotyped donors of the cohort, an average of approximately 240,000 unique TCR beta nucleotide sequences were sequenced per donor, about a sixth of them non-productive. Beyond this particular receptor, the publication reports: According to a later genetic analysis, donors in an Asian-associated ancestry cluster had fewer N-insertions in productive TCRs than the roughly 700-donor mean. In a later analysis, HLA-associated TCR beta chains were found to be more clonally expanded and to have lower generation probabilities than equally common non-associated chains. It was suggested by the authors that the approach could potentially be generalized to other disease states and immunological phenotypes. V-gene and J-gene trimming of TCR beta chains was associated with a missense DCLRE1C variant in a later genetic analysis, and the association was replicated in an independent cohort. Three of the identified cytomegalovirus-associated TCR beta chains were confirmed in vitro to be specific for cytomegalovirus antigens. Roughly uniform sequencing depth across donors was assumed in presence/absence analyses, although this assumption may not hold. Strong co-occurrence of HLA alleles, especially DR and DQ, made assigning TCR associations to individual alleles difficult. According to a later analysis, parvovirus B19, influenza, CMV and Epstein-Barr virus appeared linked to several top co-occurrence clusters. Because HLA typing was missing for some donors at each locus, association tests included only the typed subset. A later analysis associated 16,951 TCR beta sequences with specific HLA alleles at a false discovery rate of 0.05. Some IMGT-functional V segments, including TRBV6-2 and TRBV6-3, could not be told apart with the 87-base-pair reads, so those segments were excluded. CMV serostatus was the only immune exposure information available for the cohort. The study listed 150 to 200 TCR beta chains as associated with cytomegalovirus. An earlier analysis of 587 of the donors showed that most TCR beta V segments appeared in productive rearrangements either about 87% or about 30% of the time, which broadly matched IMGT annotations. Most TCR sequences were seen in very few donors, while some public TCRs were found in many individuals. A group of highly shared sequence variants was considered likely to be a technical artifact of the sequencing pipeline. In a later analysis, TCR association rates were found to vary across HLA loci, with the most associated TCRs seen for DRB1 alleles and the fewest for HLA-C alleles. The cohort was sequenced for TCR beta chains only, and without alpha or paired-chain data the features that could be detected were limited. A further reported finding was that TCR beta sequences accurately predicted the HLA-A and HLA-B alleles for most subjects in the first cohort. A later analysis found that most CMV-associated TCR beta chains appeared HLA-restricted, with HLA associations seemingly driven largely by CMV exposure. The earlier analysis of approximately 590 of the donors excluded roughly 17 rarely observed V segments, including chromosome 9 orphons, because counts were too low. Linkage disequilibrium might explain the correlated functional status among segregating V segments, but an unknown experimental factor could not be ruled out. In both the original and validation cohorts, the classifier was reported to diagnose cytomegalovirus status with high specificity and sensitivity.

Library creation used the immunoSEQ multiplex PCR assay. For the multiplex PCR, a mixture combining 60 forward primers for TCR Vbeta segments and 13 reverse primers for TCR Jbeta segments was used. The CDR3 region of rearranged TCR beta genes was amplified from genomic DNA by a multiplex PCR assay. Amplified TCR beta libraries were sequenced as 87-base-pair reads on the Illumina HiSeq System. Per the source publication's procedure: In a later analysis, some 80 million unique TCR beta chains were counted across the approximately 670 repertoires, and about 10 million of these chains were shared by at least two donors. Raw reads were error-corrected and collapsed into unique sequences with a nearest-neighbor algorithm that merged closely related sequences to remove PCR and sequencing errors. To assign V, D and J gene segments, CDR3 sequences were aligned to IMGT reference sequences. For a sequence to be retained, a match of at least six nucleotides was required to both a V gene segment and a J gene segment. Rearrangements were classified as productive when the CDR3 lacked stop codons and remained in frame with V and J, and all other rearrangements were classified as non-productive. CDR3 was defined by IMGT convention, running from the second conserved V-encoded cysteine to the conserved J-encoded phenylalanine. Sequences without an unambiguous match to a single V gene segment were excluded from the earlier analysis of several hundred of the donors. In an earlier analysis of a few hundred of the donors, V segments were called functional above 56.7% productive rearrangements and were called segregating when the between-donor standard deviation exceeded 5%. To diagnose cytomegalovirus status from the catalog of TCR beta chain sequences, a statistical classification framework was built. V and J gene assignment, in a later analysis, came from comparing TCR nucleotide sequences with IMGT/GENE-DB human TR gene sequences. A later analysis assigned CDR3 sequences and most-parsimonious VDJ recombination scenarios with the TCRdist pipeline. In a later analysis, every TCR beta chain was defined by the combination of its CDR3 amino acid sequence and its V-gene family, and reads without a unique V-gene family were dropped. As a way to deal with suspected cross-contamination and a sequencing artifact, a later analysis dropped roughly 600 nucleotide sequences that were highly shared and had low generation probability. In a later analysis, a clonal expansion index for each public chain was calculated from normalized within-repertoire ranks of inferred template counts. In a later analysis, generation probabilities were computed using a VDJ recombination model fitted to out-of-frame rearrangements, and the results were checked against IGoR. A later analysis scored TCR-TCR, TCR-HLA and TCR-CMV co-occurrence with hypergeometric tests, applying a repertoire-size bias correction to TCR pairs. False discovery rates were estimated in a later analysis by permuting HLA or CMV assignments 20 times. In a later analysis, co-occurring TCRs were grouped with DBSCAN, and TCRdist sequence similarity was added when clustering was performed within HLA-allele-positive subsets. Co-occurrence clustering excluded repertoires with fewer than 30,000 or more than 120,000 public chains, plus five with anomalous nucleotide sharing. What TCRdb holds here is the immuneACCESS table cut down to in-frame rearrangements. Part of the clones is not present; checked against another copy, under half of the missing clones reflect an unresolved V gene, and the others are unexplained. The DNA was the basis for D and trimming; V, J and clone size are from that table. This sample gives about 150,000 clones in total; approximately 74% of them show up just once. Clones ranked in the top ten supply around 2.3% of the sample.

The sequence is built from TRBV11-2 and TRBJ1-1; no confident D gene assignment can be made. The sample was PBMCs. This clonotype was sampled from a man aged 30 to 45 in good health and CMV-seronegative. The CDR3 amino acid sequence is: CASSPGTEAFF. The DNA reads as follows: TGTGCCAGCAGCCCGGGCACTGAAGCTTTCTTT.